This T cell receptor (beta chain) was profiled in a study of beta chain features in type 1 diabetes. Sorting that relied on CD45RO/CCR7/CD25/CD127/CD95/CD27 yielded CD4+ naive, central memory, regulatory and stem cell-like memory cells. Study results and caveats: Fewer junction insertions and more nucleotide deletions appeared in type 1 diabetes patients. All four CD4+ subsets from Type 1 diabetes patients carried moderately but significantly shorter TCRB CDR3s. An over-representation of cells with high TCR expression could result from cDNA sequencing.

Only a few counts were recorded for this clone. Its target is not known. Of the isolated RNA, all was reverse transcribed, and so the sequenced material was expressed TCRB transcripts. Only in-frame clones appear in the TCRdb table, and some are missing; sequencing was by immunoSEQ multiplex PCR. The repertoire holds about 130,000 clones, about a tenth seen once, with 0.68% in the top ten. CDR3 size: 15 residues. The germline CDR1 and CDR2 sequences are SEHNR and FQNEAQ (reference sequence). Trimming stripped 1 base from V and 4 bases from J, with 8 bases between. V gene TRBV7-9 combines with J gene TRBJ1-6; D possibly corresponds to TRBD1 (5 bases). Material: central memory CD4+ T cells from blood. This sequence was found in a man between 18 and 29 years old in good health. The CDR3 bases are TGTGCCAGCAGCTTAGAGGGGCCTTATAATTCACCCCTCCACTTT. Translated, it gives CASSLEGPYNSPLHF.